The text below deals with one T cell receptor (beta chain). In the authors' workflow: Nucleated cell counts were estimated from reference gene primer amplification. Data came from immunoSEQ multiplex PCR; TCRdb stores just in-frame clones and leaves some out. The V and J calls and clone size come from that table; D and trimming were worked out from the DNA. The repertoire consists of 3,900 or so clones, with roughly nine tenths occurring once and the leading ten covering roughly 5.7%. Trimming took off 4 bases at V and 1 base at J, with 4 bases between the two ends. The germline V gene has CDR1 DFQATT and CDR2 SNEGSKA (reference sequence). The CDR3 is made up of 11 amino acids. This sample was taken from a study of blood T cell repertoires in COVID-19. Study overall: Sites across the United States, Italy and Spain contributed samples from acute and convalescent COVID-19. The cDNA or gDNA used as material had been derived from T cells, B-cell-depleted T cells, or PBMCs.

Sequenced input: peripheral blood. This chain uses TRBV20-1 with TRBJ1-2, with D unresolved. The sequence derives from a woman aged 70 to 79 with active COVID-19. Here the CDR3 DNA reads TGCAGTGCTATCAGTAACTATGGCTACACCTTC. Its protein product is CSAISNYGYTF.